Sequencing of this T cell receptor beta chain was carried out in a study of blood T cell repertoires in COVID-19. Per germline, CDR1 MDHEN and CDR2 SYDVKM. V lost 2 bases and J lost 4; bases outside the gene matches: 8. CDR3 length equals 16 residues. Data came from immunoSEQ multiplex PCR; TCRdb stores just in-frame clones and leaves some out. The sample consists of about 62,000 clones, roughly 90% of them appearing once. This sequence was found in a human donor in a cohort sampled during active COVID-19. Source material: peripheral blood. This chain joins TRBV28 and TRBJ1-1; TRBD1 matches at 9 bases. The CDR3 sequence is CASSLEDRGWGTEAFF. CDR3 DNA sequence: TGTGCCAGCAGTTTAGAGGACAGGGGCTGGGGCACTGAAGCTTTCTTT.